Following are 31 T cell receptor beta chains from one sample sequenced in a study of CD8 T cells in Susac syndrome. With random hexamers, reverse transcription was performed on roughly 0.5 to 1 ug of RNA. TCRdb re-called the immunoSEQ multiplex PCR reads through MiXCR, storing one row per CDR3 protein. The profile shows some 130,000 distinct CDR3 sequences, around 85% of them singletons. The material sequenced was CD8+ T cells from PBMCs. These receptors came from a human donor with multiple sclerosis.

This chain links TRBV19 with TRBJ2-4; D tentatively reads TRBD1 or TRBD2 (5 bases each). The CDR3 is 16 residues long. Germline CDR1 is LNHDA and CDR2 is SQIVND (reference sequence). Trimming removed 1 base at V and 1 base at J, with 11 bases between. The CDR3 protein is CASSIGMGTAKNIQYF. CDR3 nucleotides: TGTGCCAGTAGTATAGGCATGGGGACGGCCAAAAACATTCAGTACTTC.

This clonotype has only a few counts. The CDR3 DNA reads as TGCGCCAGCAGCTTGGTGGGGTCAACGGGCACTGAAGCTTTCTTT. Protein product: CASSLVGSTGTEAFF. The chain has TRBV5-1 and TRBJ1-1; D gene uncertain. V shed 0 bases and J shed 4 bases, with 13 bases lying between them. The CDR3 contains 15 residues. Germline-derived CDR1 and CDR2 are SGHRS and YFSETQ.

The rearrangement uses TRBV9 and TRBJ2-1, with 8 bases identical to TRBD2. From germline, CDR1 is SGDLS and CDR2 YYNGEE. Losses at the gene ends were 2 bases for V and 6 bases for J; bases not matched to a gene: 7. CDR3 length: 15 amino acids. The CDR3 coding sequence is TGTGCCAGCAGCGTCCAGCGGGAGTTTCGCAATGAGCAGTTCTTC. Amino acids: CASSVQREFRNEQFF.

The V call is TRBV20-1, the J call TRBJ1-2; tentative D call: TRBD1 (6 bases). CDR3 length: 15 amino acids. Trimming took off 1 base at V and 2 bases at J, with 14 bases between the two ends. CDR1 and CDR2 from the germline V gene are DFQATT and SNEGSKA (reference sequence). The chain's CDR3 is CSARAAPGANYGYTF. The DNA for the CDR3 is TGCAGTGCTAGAGCCGCCCCAGGGGCAAACTATGGCTACACCTTC.

This clonotype was counted once. This chain links TRBV9 with TRBJ2-1; no clear D gene. Trimming cost V 0 bases and J 3 bases, with 10 bases left between them. Germline values: CDR1 SGDLS, CDR2 YYNGEE. This CDR3 spans 15 amino acids. This chain's CDR3 is CASSVAGNGYNEQFF. DNA for the CDR3: TGTGCCAGCAGCGTAGCAGGTAACGGCTACAATGAGCAGTTCTTC.

This chain joins TRBV4-1 and TRBJ2-1; D might be TRBD2 (6 bases). Germline loops: CDR1 MGHRA, CDR2 YSYEKL. The V and J ends lost 0 bases and 4 bases respectively, with 16 bases between them. The CDR3 covers 17 residues. CDR3 protein: CASSQDSLAPTYNEQFF. The CDR3 DNA sequence: TGCGCCAGCAGCCAAGATAGCCTAGCGCCGACGTACAATGAGCAGTTCTTC.

This chain connects TRBV5-1 to TRBJ2-1, with D hard to call. Trimming took off 3 bases at V and 0 bases at J, with 16 bases between the two ends. This CDR3 has 17 amino acids. Looked up from germline, CDR1 is SGHRS and CDR2 is YFSETQ. The CDR3 sequence: CASSWNWPPSSYNEQFF. In DNA, the CDR3 is TGCGCCAGCAGCTGGAACTGGCCCCCCAGCTCCTACAATGAGCAGTTCTTC.

This clonotype was picked up a small number of times. The chain carries TRBV6-5 and TRBJ2-3; 9 nucleotides match TRBD2. J lost 6 bases, V lost 2 bases, and 3 bases had no gene match. The CDR3 sequence is 14 residues long. Germline V lookup: CDR1 MNHEY, CDR2 SVGAGI. The CDR3 region has the DNA TGTGCCAGCAGTTACGGCGGGAGGGGCGATACGCAGTATTTT. It codes for CASSYGGRGDTQYF.

The chain combines TRBV15 with TRBJ2-1, with 15 bases lining up with TRBD2. Germline-derived CDR1 and CDR2 are LNHNV and YYDKDF (reference sequence). This CDR3 is built from 18 residues. V lost 3 bases to trimming and J lost 8 bases; unmatched junction nucleotides: 11. CDR3 in DNA: TGTGCCACCAGCAGCCCGGGACTAGCGGGAGGTCGGTTGGATGAGCAGTTCTTC. It codes for CATSSPGLAGGRLDEQFF.

The gene calls are TRBV23-1 and TRBJ2-1; D is uncertain. Being an ORF, TRBV23-1 has a function that is uncertain. This CDR3 has 15 residues. The V gene lost 3 bases and the J gene lost 5 bases, with 14 bases spanning the gap. DNA for the CDR3: TGCGCCAGCAGTCACCCCCCAAAGGGTGACAATGAGCAGTTCTTC. This encodes CASSHPPKGDNEQFF.

This clonotype has a handful of counts. This rearrangement joins TRBV6-1 to TRBJ2-3; the D is unclear. Trimming shortened V by 6 bases and J by 4 bases, and 20 bases separated the two germline ends. The length of the CDR3 is 16 residues. Germline CDR1 reads MNHNS; CDR2 reads SASEGT. The CDR3 sequence is CASSRLGENIADTQYF. Written as DNA, the CDR3 is TGTGCCAGCAGCCGCCTCGGAGAGAATATCGCAGATACGCAGTATTTT.

This clonotype turned up a few times. The V call is TRBV19, the J call TRBJ2-7; 7 bases are shared with TRBD2. Trimming cost V 4 bases and J 6 bases; bases outside gene matches: 3. CDR1 is LNHDA and CDR2 is SQIVND in the germline V gene (reference sequence). The CDR3 extends over 12 amino acids. CDR3 in DNA: TGTGCCAGTAGTAGCGGGAGAGGCGAGCAGTACGTC. Its protein is CASSSGRGEQYV.

V gene TRBV5-1 combines with J gene TRBJ1-2; D gene unclear. Trimming left V 0 bases short and J 4 bases short, with 7 bases between. This CDR3 is built from 13 residues. Per the germline V gene, CDR1 is SGHRS and CDR2 is YFSETQ. CDR3 DNA sequence: TGCGCCAGCAGCTTGGATTCTCCCTATGGCTACACCTTC. Encoded protein: CASSLDSPYGYTF.

This clonotype was detected once. V is TRBV6-2 or TRBV6-3 and J is TRBJ2-7; 13 nucleotides align to TRBD2. Germline CDR1 reads MNHEY; CDR2 reads SVGEGT. The CDR3 extends over 15 amino acids. With V trimmed by 5 bases and J by 2 bases, 3 bases remained unmatched. CDR3 region: CASSEGLAGPYEQYF. The CDR3 DNA sequence: TGTGCCAGCAGTGAGGGACTAGCGGGACCCTACGAGCAGTACTTC.

This chain links TRBV10-3 with TRBJ2-3, with D perhaps being TRBD1 or TRBD2 (6 bases each). V was pared by 1 base and J by 0 bases, with 8 bases between. In germline, CDR1 is ENHRY, CDR2 SYGVKD. The CDR3 has 15 amino acids. As DNA, the CDR3 is TGTGCCATCAGTGAGTTAGGGGGGAGCACAGATACGCAGTATTTT. This gives the protein CAISELGGSTDTQYF.

The V call is TRBV5-1, the J call TRBJ2-7; 9 nucleotides agree with TRBD2. After removal of 2 bases from V and 3 bases from J, the junction contained 6 bases not matched to a gene. CDR3 size: 15 residues. Per the germline V gene, CDR1 is SGHRS and CDR2 is YFSETQ. The CDR3 sequence is CASSFAGGPIYEQYV. The CDR3 DNA is TGCGCCAGCAGCTTCGCGGGAGGGCCCATCTACGAGCAGTACGTC.

This chain joins TRBV2 and TRBJ1-5; weak D call: TRBD1 (5 bases). Per the germline V gene, CDR1 is SNHLY and CDR2 is FYNNEI. The CDR3 has 15 residues. The V and J ends lost 4 bases and 0 bases respectively, with 10 bases between them. The CDR3 nucleotides are TGTGCCAGCAGTGGGGGACGGTATAGCAATCAGCCCCAGCATTTT. Its translation: CASSGGRYSNQPQHF.

V and J are TRBV3-1 and TRBJ1-5, with D perhaps matching TRBD1 (5 bases). The V gene lost 1 base and the J gene lost 2 bases, with 24 bases spanning the gap. CDR3 length: 20 residues. Looked up from germline, CDR1 is LGHDT and CDR2 is YNNKEL (reference sequence). CDR3 DNA sequence: TGTGCCAGCAGCCAAGTCGGGGGAGCCGCGAGGGAGGTTGGCAATCAGCCCCAGCATTTT. It codes for CASSQVGGAAREVGNQPQHF.

The chain uses TRBV27 and TRBJ1-2, with D hard to call. In germline, CDR1 is MNHEY, CDR2 SMNVEV (reference sequence). This CDR3 is built from 15 residues. V was cut by 7 bases and J by 7 bases, with 22 bases left in between. CDR3 DNA: TGTGCCAGCAAGGTTGGGGTGGGTGCTGGATCTGGCTACACCTTC. Residues: CASKVGVGAGSGYTF.

The table lists this clonotype with a count of one. The V and J genes are TRBV9 and TRBJ1-2, with 9 bases identical to TRBD1. This CDR3 is built from 13 residues. Looked up from germline, CDR1 is SGDLS and CDR2 is YYNGEE. After removal of 3 bases from V and 8 bases from J, the junction contained 5 bases not matched to a gene. The DNA of the CDR3 is TGTGCCAGCAGCGGGACAGGGGATGTCGGCTACACCTTC. This encodes CASSGTGDVGYTF.

This clonotype turned up a few times. The rearrangement links TRBV10-3 to TRBJ1-1; D remains unclear. CDR1 and CDR2 (germline): ENHRY, SYGVKD. The CDR3 covers 14 residues. Trimming cost V 3 bases and J 2 bases, with 10 bases left between them. The DNA for the CDR3 is TGTGCCATCAGTGACCTGGATGGAAACACTGAAGCTTTCTTT. Protein sequence: CAISDLDGNTEAFF.

The chain couples TRBV9 to TRBJ2-1; perhaps TRBD1 as D (7 bases). The length of the CDR3 is 16 residues. Germline CDR1 SGDLS, CDR2 YYNGEE. V was clipped by 7 bases and J by 2 bases, with 19 bases between them. CDR3 sequence (DNA): TGTGCCAGCGCCCGAGGTCAGGGGGGCGCCTACAATGAGCAGTTCTTC. This translates into CASARGQGGAYNEQFF.

This rearrangement joins TRBV5-1 to TRBJ1-1; 10 nucleotides agree with TRBD1. V shed 5 bases and J 1 base; nucleotides not matched to a gene: 8. The CDR3 consists of 16 residues. Germline V gene lookup returns CDR1 SGHRS and CDR2 YFSETQ. CDR3 DNA sequence: TGCGCCAGCAGAAGGGACAGGGGAATTAGGAACACTGAAGCTTTCTTT. Translated, it gives CASRRDRGIRNTEAFF.

CDR3: CASTPNQDTQYF. The CDR3 nucleotides are TGTGCCAGCACCCCTAACCAGGATACGCAGTATTTT. The genes are TRBV7-8 and TRBJ2-3; D remains ambiguous. Germline V CDR1 and CDR2: SGHVS, FQNEAQ. The CDR3 runs 12 residues. Trimming shortened V by 7 bases and J by 6 bases, and 11 bases separated the two germline ends.

This sequence joins TRBV5-1 and TRBJ1-5, with D hard to call. Germline V gives CDR1 SGHRS, CDR2 YFSETQ. V was trimmed by 0 bases and J by 7 bases, leaving 8 bases between them. CDR3 size: 13 residues. The DNA of the CDR3 is TGCGCCAGCAGCTTGGGAGTACAGCAGCCCCAGCATTTT. It is translated as CASSLGVQQPQHF.

The chain links TRBV28 to TRBJ1-2; no firm D call. V shed 1 base and J shed 0 bases, with 9 bases lying between them. There are 15 residues in the CDR3. Germline CDR1 and CDR2: MDHEN and SYDVKM. DNA for the CDR3: TGTGCCAGCAGTTTATTTCGGGTTCCTAACTATGGCTACACCTTC. Its protein is CASSLFRVPNYGYTF.

This rearrangement joins TRBV15 to TRBJ2-1; D is unclear. Germline V lookup: CDR1 LNHNV, CDR2 YYDKDF (reference sequence). This CDR3 is 15 amino acids long. Trimming took 1 base from V and 0 from J, leaving 7 bases between them. The CDR3 region has the DNA TGTGCCACCAGCAGAGGGTCCTCCTCCTACAATGAGCAGTTCTTC. As protein: CATSRGSSSYNEQFF.

The chain has TRBV4-2 and TRBJ2-1, with 7 nucleotides matching TRBD2. CDR1 and CDR2 (germline): LGHNA, YNFKEQ. V was clipped by 3 bases and J by 9 bases; unmatched bases: 11. The CDR3 is 15 residues long. The CDR3 loop is CASSHENGLVVEQFF. The DNA for the CDR3 is TGTGCCAGCAGCCATGAAAACGGACTAGTCGTTGAGCAGTTCTTC.

The chain joins TRBV27 to TRBJ2-1; D perhaps matches TRBD2 (5 bases). This CDR3 spans 13 amino acids. Between the trimmed V and J ends, which lost 1 base and 8 bases, there was a span of 9 bases. Germline V gene lookup returns CDR1 MNHEY and CDR2 SMNVEV (reference sequence). CDR3 protein: CASSLLWGDEQFF. For the CDR3, the DNA is TGTGCCAGCAGTTTATTGTGGGGAGATGAGCAGTTCTTC.

The chain couples TRBV4-2 to TRBJ2-1; TRBD2 matches 10 bases. Germline loops: CDR1 LGHNA, CDR2 YNFKEQ. This CDR3 has 15 residues. Trimming took 2 bases from V and 10 from J; bases not matched to a gene: 8. This chain's CDR3 is CASSQIPSGSGEQFF. CDR3 DNA sequence: TGTGCCAGCAGCCAAATACCTAGCGGGAGTGGCGAGCAGTTCTTC.

The chain is built from TRBV5-4 and TRBJ2-7, with D tentatively TRBD1 (6 bases). The ends were cut back, 0 bases at V and 6 bases at J, with 7 bases in the middle. The CDR3 length is 12 residues. Germline V gives CDR1 SGHNT, CDR2 YYREEE (reference sequence). CDR3 residues: CASSLGTVEQYF. DNA of the CDR3: TGTGCCAGCAGCTTGGGGACAGTCGAGCAGTACTTC.